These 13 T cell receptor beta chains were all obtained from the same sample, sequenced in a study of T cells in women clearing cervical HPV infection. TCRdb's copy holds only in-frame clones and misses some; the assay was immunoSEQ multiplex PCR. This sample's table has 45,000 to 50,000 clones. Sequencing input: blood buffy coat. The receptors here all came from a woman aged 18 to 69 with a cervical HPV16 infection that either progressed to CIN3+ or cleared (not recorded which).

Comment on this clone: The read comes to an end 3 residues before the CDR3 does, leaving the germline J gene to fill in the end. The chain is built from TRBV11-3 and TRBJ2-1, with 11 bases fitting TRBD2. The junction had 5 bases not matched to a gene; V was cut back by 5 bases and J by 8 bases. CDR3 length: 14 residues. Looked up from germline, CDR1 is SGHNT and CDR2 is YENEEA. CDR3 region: CASSPTSGSDEQFF. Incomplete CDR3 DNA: TGTGCCAGCAGCCCCACTAGCGGGAGTGATGAG.

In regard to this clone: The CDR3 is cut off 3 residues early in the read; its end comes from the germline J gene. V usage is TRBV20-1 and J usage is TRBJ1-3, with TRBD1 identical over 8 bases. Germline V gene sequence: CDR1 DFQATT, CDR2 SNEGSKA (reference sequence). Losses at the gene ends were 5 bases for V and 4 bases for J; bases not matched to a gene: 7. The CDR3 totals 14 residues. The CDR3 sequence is CSAGGQGRGNTIYF. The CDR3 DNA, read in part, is TGCAGTGCTGGAGGACAGGGTAGGGGAAACACC.

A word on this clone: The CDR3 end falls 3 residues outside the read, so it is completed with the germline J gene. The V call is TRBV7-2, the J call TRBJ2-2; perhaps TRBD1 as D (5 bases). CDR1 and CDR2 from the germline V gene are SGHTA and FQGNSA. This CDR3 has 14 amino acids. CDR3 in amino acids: CASSSTSGANVLFF. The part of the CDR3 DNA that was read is TGTGCCAGCAGCTCAACCTCTGGGGCCAACGTG.

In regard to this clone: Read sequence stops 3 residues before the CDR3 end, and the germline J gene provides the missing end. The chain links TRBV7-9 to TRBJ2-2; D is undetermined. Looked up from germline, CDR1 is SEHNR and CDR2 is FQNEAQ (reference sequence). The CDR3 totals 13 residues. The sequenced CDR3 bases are TGTGCCAGCAGCTTATTCCCTAATGAAAAG. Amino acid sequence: CASSLFPNEK. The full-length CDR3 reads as CASSLFPNEKLFF.

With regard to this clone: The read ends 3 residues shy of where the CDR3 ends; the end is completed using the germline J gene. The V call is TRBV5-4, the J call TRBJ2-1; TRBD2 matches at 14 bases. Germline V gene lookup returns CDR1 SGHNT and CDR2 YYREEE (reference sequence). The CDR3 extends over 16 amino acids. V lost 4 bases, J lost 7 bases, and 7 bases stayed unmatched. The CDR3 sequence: CASSVGLAGGGNEQFF. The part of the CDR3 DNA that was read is TGTGCCAGCAGCGTTGGACTAGCGGGAGGAGGGAATGAG.

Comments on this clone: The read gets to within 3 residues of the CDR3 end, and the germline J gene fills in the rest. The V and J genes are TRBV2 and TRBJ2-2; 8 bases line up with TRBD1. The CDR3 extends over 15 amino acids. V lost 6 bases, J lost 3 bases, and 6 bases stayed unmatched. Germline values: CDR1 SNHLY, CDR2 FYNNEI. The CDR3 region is CASRETGAYTGELFF. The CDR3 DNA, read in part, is TGTGCCAGCAGGGAGACAGGGGCTTACACCGGGGAG. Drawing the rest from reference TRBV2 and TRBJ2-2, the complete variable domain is EPEVTQTPSHQVTQMGQEVILRCVPISNHLYFYWYRQILGQKVEFLVSFYNNEISEKSEIFDDQFSVERPDGSNFTLKIRSTKLEDSAMYFCASRETGAYTGELFFGEGSRLTVL.

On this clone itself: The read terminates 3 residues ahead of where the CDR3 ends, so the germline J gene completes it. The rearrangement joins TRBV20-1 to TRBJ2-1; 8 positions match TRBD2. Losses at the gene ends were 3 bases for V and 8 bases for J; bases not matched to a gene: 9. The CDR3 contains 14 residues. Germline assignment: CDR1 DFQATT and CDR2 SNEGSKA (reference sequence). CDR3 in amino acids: CSARGTSGIYEQFF. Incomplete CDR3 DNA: TGCAGTGCTAGGGGGACTAGTGGAATCTATGAG.

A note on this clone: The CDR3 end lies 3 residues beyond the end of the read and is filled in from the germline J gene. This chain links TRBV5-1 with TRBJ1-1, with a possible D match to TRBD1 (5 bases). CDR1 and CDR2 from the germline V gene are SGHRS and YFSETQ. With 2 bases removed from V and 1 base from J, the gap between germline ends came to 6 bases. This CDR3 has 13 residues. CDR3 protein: CASSFRGNTEAFF. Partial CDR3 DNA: TGCGCCAGCAGCTTTAGGGGGAACACTGAA. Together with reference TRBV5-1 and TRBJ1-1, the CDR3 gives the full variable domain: KAGVTQTPRYLIKTRGQQVTLSCSPISGHRSVSWYQQTPGQGLQFLFEYFSETQRNKGNFPGRFSGRQFSNSRSEMNVSTLELGDSALYLCASSFRGNTEAFFGQGTRLTVV.

CDR3 sequence reads: CAWSISYGGNTEAFF. The CDR3 DNA, read in part, is TGTGCCTGGAGTATATCATACGGGGGGAACACTGAA. The genes are TRBV30 and TRBJ1-1; D perhaps matches TRBD1 (5 bases). The CDR3 end falls 3 residues outside the read, so it is completed with the germline J gene. Per the germline V gene, CDR1 is GTSNPN and CDR2 is SVGIG (reference sequence). The CDR3 is 15 residues long. Between the trimmed V and J ends, which lost 2 bases and 1 base, there was a span of 14 bases.

CDR3 residues: CSAAGGSYGELFF. The covered CDR3 bases are TGCAGTGCCGCTGGGGGGAGCTACGGGGAG. The V call is TRBV20-1, the J call TRBJ2-2; a weak D match, TRBD2 (6 bases). The read gets to within 3 residues of the CDR3 end, and the germline J gene fills in the rest. Germline V gene lookup returns CDR1 DFQATT and CDR2 SNEGSKA (reference sequence). The CDR3 totals 13 residues. Trimming left V 6 bases short and J 7 bases short, with 15 bases between.

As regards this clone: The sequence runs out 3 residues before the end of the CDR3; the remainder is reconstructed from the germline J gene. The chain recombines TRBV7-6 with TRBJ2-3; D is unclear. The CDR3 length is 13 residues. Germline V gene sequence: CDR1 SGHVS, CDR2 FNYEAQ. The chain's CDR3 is CASSLEAQETQYF. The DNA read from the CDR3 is TGTGCCAGCAGCTTAGAAGCCCAAGAGACG.

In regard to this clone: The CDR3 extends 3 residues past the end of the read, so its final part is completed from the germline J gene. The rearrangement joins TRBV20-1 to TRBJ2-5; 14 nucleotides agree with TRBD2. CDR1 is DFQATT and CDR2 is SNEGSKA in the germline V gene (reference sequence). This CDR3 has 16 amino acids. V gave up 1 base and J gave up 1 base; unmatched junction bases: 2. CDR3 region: CSARGGLAGGQETQYF. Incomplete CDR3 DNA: TGCAGTGCTAGAGGTGGACTAGCGGGAGGCCAAGAGACC.

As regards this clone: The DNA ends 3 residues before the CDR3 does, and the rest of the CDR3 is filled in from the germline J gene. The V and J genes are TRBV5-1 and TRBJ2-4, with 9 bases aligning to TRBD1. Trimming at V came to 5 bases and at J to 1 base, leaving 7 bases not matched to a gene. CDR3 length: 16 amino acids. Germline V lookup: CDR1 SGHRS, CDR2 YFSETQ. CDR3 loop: CASSYEQGAAKNIQYF. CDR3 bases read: TGCGCCAGCAGTTACGAACAGGGGGCGGCCAAAAACATT.